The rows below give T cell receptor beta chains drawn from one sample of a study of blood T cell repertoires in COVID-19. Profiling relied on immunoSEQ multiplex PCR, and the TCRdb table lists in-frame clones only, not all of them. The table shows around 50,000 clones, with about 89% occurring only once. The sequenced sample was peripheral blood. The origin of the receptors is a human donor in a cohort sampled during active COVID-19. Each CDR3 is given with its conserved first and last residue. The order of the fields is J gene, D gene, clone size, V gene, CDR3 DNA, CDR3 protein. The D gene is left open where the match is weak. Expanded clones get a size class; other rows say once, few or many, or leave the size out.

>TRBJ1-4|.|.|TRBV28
TGTGCCAGCAGTTCACAGGGCGAAAAACTGTTTTTT
CASSSQGEKLFF
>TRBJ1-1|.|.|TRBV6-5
TGTGCCAGCAAGGTAACAGCGAACACTGAAGCTTTCTTT
CASKVTANTEAFF
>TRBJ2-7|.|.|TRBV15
TGTGCCACCAGCAGAGACCTTCTCTACGAGCAGTACTTC
CATSRDLLYEQYF
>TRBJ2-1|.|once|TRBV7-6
TGTGCCAGCAGCCCCACGGGACAAAATGGGAATGAGCAGTTCTTC
CASSPTGQNGNEQFF
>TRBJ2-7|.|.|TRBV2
TGTGCCAGCAGTGACAGGGCGACCTACGAGCAGTACTTC
CASSDRATYEQYF
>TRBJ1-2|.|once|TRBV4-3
TGCGCCAGCAGCCCATCTCTCGGGCGGAGGGGCTACACCTTC
CASSPSLGRRGYTF
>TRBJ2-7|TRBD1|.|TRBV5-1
TGCGCCAGCAGCGCGGGACAGGCCTACGAGCAGTACTTC
CASSAGQAYEQYF
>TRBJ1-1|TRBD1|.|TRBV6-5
TGTGCCAGCAGGTACAGGGGCCTCACTGAAGCTTTCTTT
CASRYRGLTEAFF
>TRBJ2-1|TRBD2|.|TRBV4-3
TGCGCCAGCAGCCAAGTCGGGACTAGCGGGATGAGGCAGTTCTTC
CASSQVGTSGMRQFF
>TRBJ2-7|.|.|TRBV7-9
TGTGCCAGCACCCCAGGGAGACAGGACAGCGAGCAGTACTTC
CASTPGRQDSEQYF
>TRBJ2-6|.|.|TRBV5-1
TGCGCCAGCAGCTTACAGGGAGAGGGGGCCAACGTCCTGACTTTC
CASSLQGEGANVLTF
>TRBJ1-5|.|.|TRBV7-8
TGTGCCAGCAGCTTGGACAGACTCAATCAGCCCCAGCATTTT
CASSLDRLNQPQHF
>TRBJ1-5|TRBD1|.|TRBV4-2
TGTGCCAGCAGCCCGGGGACAGGCGGTAATCAGCCCCAGCATTTT
CASSPGTGGNQPQHF
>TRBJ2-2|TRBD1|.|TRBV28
TGTGCCAGCAGTCGAGGGACAGGGTTCGCCGGGGAGCTGTTTTTT
CASSRGTGFAGELFF
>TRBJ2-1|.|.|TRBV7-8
TGTGCCAGCAGCTTACCTACAGGGTACTTTAACAATGAGCAGTTCTTC
CASSLPTGYFNNEQFF
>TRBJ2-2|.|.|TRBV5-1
TGCGCCAGCAGCTTGAGGACCGAGGGGAACACCGGGGAGCTGTTTTTT
CASSLRTEGNTGELFF
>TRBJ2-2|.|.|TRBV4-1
TGCGCCAGCAGCCAATTTTTGGCAGTCACCGGGGAGCTGTTTTTT
CASSQFLAVTGELFF
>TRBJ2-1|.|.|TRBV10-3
TGTGCCATCAGCGGTTTCCGGACAGCCTCCTACAATGAGCAGTTCTTC
CAISGFRTASYNEQFF
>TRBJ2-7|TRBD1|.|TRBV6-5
TGTGCCAGCAGCCTAGACAGGGGCTACGAGCAGTACTTC
CASSLDRGYEQYF
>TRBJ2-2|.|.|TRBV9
TGTGCCAGCAGCGTCCAGGGCCCGACGAACACCGGGGAGCTGTTTTTT
CASSVQGPTNTGELFF
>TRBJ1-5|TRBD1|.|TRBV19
TGTGCCAGTACCCCGGGACAGGGGGGGATTCAGCCCCAGCATTTT
CASTPGQGGIQPQHF
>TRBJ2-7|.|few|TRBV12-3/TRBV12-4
TGTGCCAGCAACGCGGGACGGTACGAGCAGTACTTC
CASNAGRYEQYF
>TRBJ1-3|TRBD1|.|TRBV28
TGTGCCAGCACAGGGGGAGCTGGAAACACCATATATTTT
CASTGGAGNTIYF
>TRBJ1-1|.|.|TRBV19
TGTGCCAGTAGTATTTACGGGAACACTGAAGCTTTCTTT
CASSIYGNTEAFF
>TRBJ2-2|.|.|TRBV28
TGTGCCATCCAACAGGATGTGACCGGGGAGCTGTTTTTT
CAIQQDVTGELFF
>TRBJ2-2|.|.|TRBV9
TGTGCCAGCAGCAAGGGGGCCGGGGAGCTGTTTTTT
CASSKGAGELFF
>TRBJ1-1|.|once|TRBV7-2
TGTGCCAGCAGCTTTAATTGGGGCAAGGGTGAAGCTTTCTTT
CASSFNWGKGEAFF
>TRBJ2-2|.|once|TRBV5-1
TGCGCCAGCAGCTTTACTAGTCCAAACACCGGGGAGCTGTTTTTT
CASSFTSPNTGELFF
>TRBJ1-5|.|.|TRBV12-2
TGTGCAAGTCGCTTAGTGGACAGTAATCAGCCCCAGCATTTT
CASRLVDSNQPQHF
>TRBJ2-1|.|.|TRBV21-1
TGTGCCAGCAGCAACGCGGGAGGGGGCCCTTTCAATGAGCAGTTCTTC
CASSNAGGGPFNEQFF
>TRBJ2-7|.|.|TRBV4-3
TGCGCCAGCAGCCTAAGCTTAACCTACGAGCAGTACTTC
CASSLSLTYEQYF
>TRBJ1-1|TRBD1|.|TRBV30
TGTGCCTGGAATAGGGACAGGGGGGACACTGAAGCTTTCTTT
CAWNRDRGDTEAFF
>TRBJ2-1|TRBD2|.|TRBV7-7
TGTGCTAGCAGCTTCGGGTTGGGCGGGAGAGGAGATGAGCAGTTCTTC
CASSFGLGGRGDEQFF
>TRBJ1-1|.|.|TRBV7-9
TGTGCCAGCAGCCCGAGGACAGCGGACACTGAAGCTTTCTTT
CASSPRTADTEAFF
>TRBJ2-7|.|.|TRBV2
TGTGCCAGCAGTGAAGCAGGGGGGGCCTCCGAGCAGTACTTC
CASSEAGGASEQYF
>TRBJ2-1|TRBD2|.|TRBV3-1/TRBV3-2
TGTGCCAGCAGCCATGACAGCGGGAGGCGGTACAATGAGCAGTTCTTC
CASSHDSGRRYNEQFF
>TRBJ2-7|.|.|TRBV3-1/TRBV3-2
TGTGCCAGCAGCCTTGGCGGGGAGCAGTACTTC
CASSLGGEQYF
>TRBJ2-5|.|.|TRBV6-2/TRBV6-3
TGTGCCAGCAGTTACTCCTCTTACAGGGCAATGATGCAAGAGACCCAGTACTTC
CASSYSSYRAMMQETQYF
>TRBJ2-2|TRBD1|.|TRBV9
TGTGCCAGCAGCGACCGGGACAGGGGGCCAGGGGAGCTGTTTTTT
CASSDRDRGPGELFF